The rows below give T cell receptor beta chains drawn from one sample of a study of cytomegalovirus exposure and HLA in healthy donors. The protocol was immunoSEQ multiplex PCR, while the TCRdb copy is restricted to in-frame clones and leaves out a portion. The table shows 130,000 or so clones, with 85% to 90% occurring only once. Sequencing used PBMCs. Receptor source: a woman aged 18-35 years in good health and CMV-seronegative. Each CDR3 is given with its conserved first and last residue. The D gene is left open where the match is weak. The size of a clone is reported for some rows only, either as once, few or many, or as a class for expanded clones.

v_call: TRBV6-1; clone_size: -; d_call: TRBD1; j_call: TRBJ2-1; cdr3_nt: TGTGCCAGCACCAGGGACAGGCAGGGTGAGCAGTTCTTC; cdr3_aa: CASTRDRQGEQFF
v_call: TRBV7-3; clone_size: -; d_call: TRBD1; j_call: TRBJ2-2; cdr3_nt: TGTGCCAGCAGCCTGCAGGGGGATACCGGGGAGCTGTTTTTT; cdr3_aa: CASSLQGDTGELFF
v_call: TRBV7-8; clone_size: -; d_call: TRBD1; j_call: TRBJ1-4; cdr3_nt: TGTGCCAGCAGCCCCCTTAACAGGGGAAATGAAAAACTGTTTTTT; cdr3_aa: CASSPLNRGNEKLFF
v_call: TRBV5-1; clone_size: -; d_call: -; j_call: TRBJ2-3; cdr3_nt: TGCGCCAGCAGCTTGGAAGGCAGGGTGGTAGATACGCAGTATTTT; cdr3_aa: CASSLEGRVVDTQYF
v_call: TRBV10-1; clone_size: -; d_call: TRBD1; j_call: TRBJ2-3; cdr3_nt: TGCGCCAGCAGTGATCCCGGGGGGACAGGGATGACAGATACGCAGTATTTT; cdr3_aa: CASSDPGGTGMTDTQYF
v_call: TRBV4-2; clone_size: -; d_call: TRBD2; j_call: TRBJ2-5; cdr3_nt: TGTGCCAGCAGCCGTGGGACTAGCGGGGGGGAGGAGACCCAGTACTTC; cdr3_aa: CASSRGTSGGEETQYF
v_call: TRBV18; clone_size: -; d_call: TRBD1; j_call: TRBJ2-4; cdr3_nt: TGTGCCAGCTCCCAGACTACGGGACAGTCAAACATTCAGTACTTC; cdr3_aa: CASSQTTGQSNIQYF
v_call: TRBV6-1; clone_size: -; d_call: TRBD1; j_call: TRBJ1-6; cdr3_nt: TGTGCCATCCTAAATAGCAGGACAGGGAATTCACCCCTCCACTTT; cdr3_aa: CAILNSRTGNSPLHF
v_call: TRBV29-1; clone_size: -; d_call: -; j_call: TRBJ1-1; cdr3_nt: TGCAGCGTTTATTCCAAGGGGATGGTGGGAGCTTTCTTT; cdr3_aa: CSVYSKGMVGAFF
v_call: TRBV6-6; clone_size: -; d_call: -; j_call: TRBJ2-7; cdr3_nt: TGTGCCAGCAGTCCACCAGGGACCTACGAGCAGTACTTC; cdr3_aa: CASSPPGTYEQYF
v_call: TRBV9; clone_size: -; d_call: -; j_call: TRBJ1-3; cdr3_nt: TGTGCCAGCAGCGCGAGACACCGAAGCTCTGGAAACACCATATATTTT; cdr3_aa: CASSARHRSSGNTIYF
v_call: TRBV14; clone_size: -; d_call: -; j_call: TRBJ2-7; cdr3_nt: TGTGCCAGCAGCCAAGAGCGTGCCACTGAGCAGTACTTC; cdr3_aa: CASSQERATEQYF
v_call: TRBV9; clone_size: -; d_call: -; j_call: TRBJ1-3; cdr3_nt: TGTGCCAGCAGCCCCCAGGGAAGAGGCTCTGGAAACACCATATATTTT; cdr3_aa: CASSPQGRGSGNTIYF
v_call: TRBV2; clone_size: once; d_call: -; j_call: TRBJ2-2; cdr3_nt: TGTGCCAGCAGCCTCAGGGGGGTGTCCCAAGGGACCGGGGAGCTGTTTTTT; cdr3_aa: CASSLRGVSQGTGELFF
v_call: TRBV6-6; clone_size: -; d_call: TRBD1; j_call: TRBJ2-7; cdr3_nt: TGTGCCAGCAGAATGGACAGGTCCTCCTACGAGCAGTACTTC; cdr3_aa: CASRMDRSSYEQYF
v_call: TRBV10-3; clone_size: -; d_call: TRBD1; j_call: TRBJ2-7; cdr3_nt: TGTGCCATCAGTGGGGACAGGGGCTCCGCTATAGGGCAAACCTACGAGCAGTACTTC; cdr3_aa: CAISGDRGSAIGQTYEQYF
v_call: TRBV9; clone_size: -; d_call: TRBD1; j_call: TRBJ2-1; cdr3_nt: TGTGCCAGCAGCGAAACCCCGGACAGGCCCAATACGCAGTTCTTC; cdr3_aa: CASSETPDRPNTQFF
v_call: TRBV7-2; clone_size: -; d_call: -; j_call: TRBJ2-3; cdr3_nt: TGTGCCAGCAGCCAATTCGGTACAGATACGCAGTATTTT; cdr3_aa: CASSQFGTDTQYF
v_call: TRBV7-2; clone_size: -; d_call: -; j_call: TRBJ2-4; cdr3_nt: TGTGCCAGCAGCTTAACGCGGGCCATTCAGTACTTC; cdr3_aa: CASSLTRAIQYF
v_call: TRBV6-1; clone_size: few; d_call: -; j_call: TRBJ1-3; cdr3_nt: TGTGCCAGCAGCTTGGACACTTTCTCTGGAAACACCATATATTTT; cdr3_aa: CASSLDTFSGNTIYF
v_call: TRBV27; clone_size: -; d_call: TRBD1; j_call: TRBJ1-1; cdr3_nt: TGTGCCAGCACCCCGGGACAGGGGATGGAAGCTTTCTTT; cdr3_aa: CASTPGQGMEAFF
v_call: TRBV10-3; clone_size: -; d_call: -; j_call: TRBJ2-7; cdr3_nt: TGTGCCATAAACCGGGACGGGAGCTCCTACGAGCAGTACTTC; cdr3_aa: CAINRDGSSYEQYF
v_call: TRBV5-6; clone_size: -; d_call: TRBD2; j_call: TRBJ2-7; cdr3_nt: TGTGCCAGCAGCTTGATCCCAATGGTAGCGGGGTCCTACGAGCAGTACTTC; cdr3_aa: CASSLIPMVAGSYEQYF
v_call: TRBV9; clone_size: -; d_call: -; j_call: TRBJ2-4; cdr3_nt: TGTGCCAGCAGCGTAGTACCTACAGGGGGGGACATTCAGTACTTC; cdr3_aa: CASSVVPTGGDIQYF
v_call: TRBV2; clone_size: -; d_call: -; j_call: TRBJ2-7; cdr3_nt: TGTGCCAGCAGCGGCGGGGCCTCCTACGAGCAGTACTTC; cdr3_aa: CASSGGASYEQYF
v_call: TRBV6-1; clone_size: -; d_call: TRBD2; j_call: TRBJ2-2; cdr3_nt: TGTGCCAGCAGTGAAGCACGCGGGGGGTGGCACACCGGGGAGCTGTTTTTT; cdr3_aa: CASSEARGGWHTGELFF
v_call: TRBV18; clone_size: -; d_call: -; j_call: TRBJ2-7; cdr3_nt: TGTGCCAGCTCACCACCCGGTACGATCTACTACGAGCAGTACTTC; cdr3_aa: CASSPPGTIYYEQYF
v_call: TRBV29-1; clone_size: once; d_call: TRBD1; j_call: TRBJ1-4; cdr3_nt: TGCAGCGTTGCGCCAGGGGGTGAAAAACTGTTTTTT; cdr3_aa: CSVAPGGEKLFF
v_call: TRBV7-6; clone_size: -; d_call: -; j_call: TRBJ2-7; cdr3_nt: TGTGCCAGCAGCCTATTCTTCGTTGGCGGTGGAGGACCGATCTCCTACGAGCAGTACTTC; cdr3_aa: CASSLFFVGGGGPISYEQYF
v_call: TRBV5-5; clone_size: -; d_call: -; j_call: TRBJ1-2; cdr3_nt: TGTGCCAGCAGCCTCGTTTCTTCTAACTATGGCTACACCTTC; cdr3_aa: CASSLVSSNYGYTF
v_call: TRBV27; clone_size: few; d_call: -; j_call: TRBJ1-1; cdr3_nt: TGTGCCAGCAGCGGAGGGCCTGAAGCTTTCTTT; cdr3_aa: CASSGGPEAFF
v_call: TRBV6-5; clone_size: few; d_call: -; j_call: TRBJ1-2; cdr3_nt: TGTGCCAGCAGTTACTCGGGTAACAGCTATGGCTACACCTTC; cdr3_aa: CASSYSGNSYGYTF
v_call: TRBV7-2; clone_size: -; d_call: -; j_call: TRBJ2-7; cdr3_nt: TGTGCCAGCAGCTTAGCTCGGGAGCGACGCTGGCAGTACTTC; cdr3_aa: CASSLARERRWQYF
v_call: TRBV7-6; clone_size: -; d_call: TRBD1; j_call: TRBJ1-6; cdr3_nt: TGTGCCAGCAGCCCGGAGCCAATCACCGGGACAGGGGTTAATTCACCCCTCCACTTT; cdr3_aa: CASSPEPITGTGVNSPLHF
v_call: TRBV25-1; clone_size: -; d_call: -; j_call: TRBJ1-1; cdr3_nt: TGTGCCAGCACCCTGAGGAGTGAGACTGAAGCTTTCTTT; cdr3_aa: CASTLRSETEAFF
v_call: TRBV6-6; clone_size: -; d_call: -; j_call: TRBJ1-5; cdr3_nt: TGTGCCAGCATGGCAGGGAATAATCAGCCCCAGCATTTT; cdr3_aa: CASMAGNNQPQHF
v_call: TRBV7-9; clone_size: -; d_call: TRBD1; j_call: TRBJ1-5; cdr3_nt: TGTGCCAGCAGCTTAGCGCTACCGACAGGGGAAGAGAATCAGCCCCAGCATTTT; cdr3_aa: CASSLALPTGEENQPQHF
v_call: TRBV12-5; clone_size: once; d_call: TRBD2; j_call: TRBJ2-2; cdr3_nt: TGTGCTAGTGCCTCAGCGGGGGTGAACACCGGGGAGCTGTTTTTT; cdr3_aa: CASASAGVNTGELFF
v_call: TRBV6-6; clone_size: -; d_call: -; j_call: TRBJ1-2; cdr3_nt: TGTGCCAGCAGTTATCCACAGGGTTCGGTGGGCTACACCTTC; cdr3_aa: CASSYPQGSVGYTF
v_call: TRBV15; clone_size: -; d_call: TRBD2; j_call: TRBJ2-1; cdr3_nt: TGTGCCACCAGCAGAGGAAGCGGGGGGTCCTACAATGAGCAGTTCTTC; cdr3_aa: CATSRGSGGSYNEQFF
v_call: TRBV21-1; clone_size: -; d_call: -; j_call: TRBJ1-5; cdr3_nt: TGTGCCAGCAGCCGGACAAGGACAGGGATTGTGGTTGGGGCCCAGCCCCAGCATTTT; cdr3_aa: CASSRTRTGIVVGAQPQHF
v_call: TRBV18; clone_size: few; d_call: -; j_call: TRBJ2-7; cdr3_nt: TGTGCCAGCTCACCAGAGACTAGGAACGAGCAGTACTTC; cdr3_aa: CASSPETRNEQYF
v_call: TRBV25-1; clone_size: -; d_call: TRBD1; j_call: TRBJ1-2; cdr3_nt: TGTGCCAGCAGCCGGACAGGCGGGGTAGGGGGCTACACCTTC; cdr3_aa: CASSRTGGVGGYTF
v_call: TRBV7-2; clone_size: -; d_call: TRBD1; j_call: TRBJ2-7; cdr3_nt: TGTGCCAGCAGCTTAGAAGGGGGCAGAACCTACGAGCAGTACTTC; cdr3_aa: CASSLEGGRTYEQYF
v_call: TRBV5-1; clone_size: -; d_call: -; j_call: TRBJ2-1; cdr3_nt: TGCGCCAGCAGCTTGGGACAGGTCTACAATGAGCAGTTCTTC; cdr3_aa: CASSLGQVYNEQFF
v_call: TRBV7-6; clone_size: -; d_call: -; j_call: TRBJ1-3; cdr3_nt: TGTGCCAGCAGCTTAGAAACCCCAAGCAGGGGATCCGGAAACACCATATATTTT; cdr3_aa: CASSLETPSRGSGNTIYF
v_call: TRBV7-6; clone_size: -; d_call: -; j_call: TRBJ2-7; cdr3_nt: TGTGCCAGCAGCTTAGACCGGGGGTTTGAGTACTTC; cdr3_aa: CASSLDRGFEYF
v_call: TRBV9; clone_size: -; d_call: -; j_call: TRBJ1-5; cdr3_nt: TGTGCCAGCAGCTCCGGGGGGGCGAAGGATCAGCCCCAGCATTTT; cdr3_aa: CASSSGGAKDQPQHF
v_call: TRBV27; clone_size: -; d_call: -; j_call: TRBJ1-5; cdr3_nt: TGTGCCAGCAGCTCACATAGCAATCAGCCCCAGCATTTT; cdr3_aa: CASSSHSNQPQHF
v_call: TRBV1; clone_size: -; d_call: -; j_call: TRBJ2-5; cdr3_nt: TGCACCAGCAGCCAAGTTCTGGGGGCCTGCATGGAGACCCAGTACTTC; cdr3_aa: CTSSQVLGACMETQYF
v_call: TRBV25-1; clone_size: -; d_call: TRBD1; j_call: TRBJ1-5; cdr3_nt: TGTGCCAGCGGAGAACAGGGGAGCAATCAGCCCCAGCATTTT; cdr3_aa: CASGEQGSNQPQHF
v_call: TRBV11-2; clone_size: -; d_call: -; j_call: TRBJ1-1; cdr3_nt: TGTGCCAGCGCTCAGGTTGTGAACACTGAAGCTTTCTTT; cdr3_aa: CASAQVVNTEAFF
v_call: TRBV27; clone_size: -; d_call: -; j_call: TRBJ1-6; cdr3_nt: TGTGCCAGCAGCCGAATACCACAGGGAGGGCCTAATTCACCCCTCCACTTT; cdr3_aa: CASSRIPQGGPNSPLHF
v_call: TRBV27; clone_size: -; d_call: -; j_call: TRBJ1-1; cdr3_nt: TGTGCCAGCAGGTCGGGACATGCAGCTTTCTTT; cdr3_aa: CASRSGHAAFF
v_call: TRBV6-1; clone_size: -; d_call: -; j_call: TRBJ1-2; cdr3_nt: TGTGCCAGCAGTGAAGTTGGGGCCGGCTACACCTTC; cdr3_aa: CASSEVGAGYTF
v_call: TRBV18; clone_size: -; d_call: -; j_call: TRBJ1-6; cdr3_nt: TGTGCCAGCTCACCAAACCGCCAGCAGGGTGGGCATTCACCCCTCCACTTT; cdr3_aa: CASSPNRQQGGHSPLHF
v_call: TRBV5-1; clone_size: -; d_call: TRBD2; j_call: TRBJ2-1; cdr3_nt: TGCGCCAGCAGCGGACTAGCGGGGGGAAACAATGAGCAGTTCTTC; cdr3_aa: CASSGLAGGNNEQFF
v_call: TRBV6-1; clone_size: -; d_call: -; j_call: TRBJ1-2; cdr3_nt: TGTGCCAGCAGCGAACGACAGACCCTCTATGGCTACACCTTC; cdr3_aa: CASSERQTLYGYTF
v_call: TRBV9; clone_size: once; d_call: -; j_call: TRBJ2-5; cdr3_nt: TGTGCCAGCAGCGTAGCTGGAGGGTGGGGGCAAGAGACCCAGTACTTC; cdr3_aa: CASSVAGGWGQETQYF